These 2 T cell receptor beta chains came from one sample sequenced in a study of T cell changes during pregnancy in multiple sclerosis. This table comes from immunoSEQ multiplex PCR, and its TCRdb copy is limited to in-frame clones, with some not included. This table has about 61,000 clones, 80% to 90% appearing once. The specimen comprised peripheral blood, sampled in the first trimester of pregnancy. Receptors originate from a female donor in good health, enrolled as a control in a pregnancy study.

The genes are TRBV4-1 and TRBJ1-1, with TRBD1 matching over 8 bases. With 4 bases clipped from V and 1 base from J, the junction kept 14 bases outside the gene matches. The germline gives CDR1 MGHRA, CDR2 YSYEKL. The CDR3 has 18 residues. CDR3: CASSLGGVLGQGNTEAFF. CDR3 nucleotide sequence: TGCGCCAGCAGCCTCGGTGGGGTGCTTGGACAGGGGAACACTGAAGCTTTCTTT.

The chain is built from TRBV27 and TRBJ2-7, with TRBD2 identical over 8 bases. The CDR3 is made up of 15 amino acids. V shed 2 bases, J shed 2 bases, and the junction held 5 bases outside the gene matches. Germline V gene sequence: CDR1 MNHEY, CDR2 SMNVEV (reference sequence). The DNA of the CDR3 is TGTGCCAGCAGTTTACGGAGACTAGCGCCCTACGAGCAGTACTTC. As protein: CASSLRRLAPYEQYF.